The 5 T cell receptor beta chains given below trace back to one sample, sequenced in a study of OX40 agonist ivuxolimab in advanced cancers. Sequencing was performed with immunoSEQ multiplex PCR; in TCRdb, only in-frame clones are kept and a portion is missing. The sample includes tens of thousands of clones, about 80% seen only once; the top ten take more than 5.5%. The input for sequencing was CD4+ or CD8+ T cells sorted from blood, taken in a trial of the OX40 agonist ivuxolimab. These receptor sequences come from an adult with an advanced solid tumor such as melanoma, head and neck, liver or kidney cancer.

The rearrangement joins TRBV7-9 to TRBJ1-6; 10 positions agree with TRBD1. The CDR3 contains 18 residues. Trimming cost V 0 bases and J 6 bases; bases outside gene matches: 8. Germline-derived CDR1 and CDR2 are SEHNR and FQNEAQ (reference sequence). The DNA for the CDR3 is TGTGCCAGCAGCTTAGCGCAATCACGGGACAGGGGTAATTCACCCCTCCACTTT. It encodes CASSLAQSRDRGNSPLHF.

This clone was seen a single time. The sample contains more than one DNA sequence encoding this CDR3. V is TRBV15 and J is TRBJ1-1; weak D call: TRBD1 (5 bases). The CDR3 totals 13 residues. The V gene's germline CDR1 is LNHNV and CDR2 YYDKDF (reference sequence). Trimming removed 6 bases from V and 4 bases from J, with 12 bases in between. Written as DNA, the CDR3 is TGTGCCACCAGTAGGAGGGGTAGCACTGAAGCTTTCTTT. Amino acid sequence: CATSRRGSTEAFF.

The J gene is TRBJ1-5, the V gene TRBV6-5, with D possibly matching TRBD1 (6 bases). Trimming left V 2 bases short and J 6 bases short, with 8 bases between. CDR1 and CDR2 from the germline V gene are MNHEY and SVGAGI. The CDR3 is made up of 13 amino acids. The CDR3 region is CASSYQGSQPQHF. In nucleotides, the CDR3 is TGTGCCAGCAGTTACCAGGGGAGTCAGCCCCAGCATTTT.

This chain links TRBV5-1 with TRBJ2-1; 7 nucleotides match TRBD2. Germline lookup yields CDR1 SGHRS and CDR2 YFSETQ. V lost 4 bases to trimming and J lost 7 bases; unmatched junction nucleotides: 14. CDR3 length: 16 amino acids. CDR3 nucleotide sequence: TGCGCCAGCAGCGGGGGACTAAGTCCGCGTGGTAATGAGCAGTTCTTC. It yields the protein CASSGGLSPRGNEQFF.

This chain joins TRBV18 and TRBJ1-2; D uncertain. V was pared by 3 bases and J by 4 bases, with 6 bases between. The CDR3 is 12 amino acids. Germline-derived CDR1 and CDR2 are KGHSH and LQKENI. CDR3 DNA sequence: TGTGCCAGCTCACCTGCGGCCTATGGCTACACCTTC. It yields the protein CASSPAAYGYTF.